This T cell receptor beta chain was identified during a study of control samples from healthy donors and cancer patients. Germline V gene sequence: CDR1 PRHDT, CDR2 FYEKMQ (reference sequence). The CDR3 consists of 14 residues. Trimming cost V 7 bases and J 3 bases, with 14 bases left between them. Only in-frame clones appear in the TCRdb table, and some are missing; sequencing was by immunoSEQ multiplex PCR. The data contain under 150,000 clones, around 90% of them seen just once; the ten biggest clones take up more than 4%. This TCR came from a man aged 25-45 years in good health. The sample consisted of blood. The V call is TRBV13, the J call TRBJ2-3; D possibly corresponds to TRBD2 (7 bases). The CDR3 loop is CASTEGGRTDTQYF. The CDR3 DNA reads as TGTGCCAGCACCGAGGGGGGGCGTACAGATACGCAGTATTTT. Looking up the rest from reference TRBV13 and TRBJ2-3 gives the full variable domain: AAGVIQSPRHLIKEKRETATLKCYPIPRHDTVYWYQQGPGQDPQFLISFYEKMQSDKGSIPDRFSAQQFSDYHSELNMSSLELGDSALYFCASTEGGRTDTQYFGPGTRLTVL.